The 29 T cell receptor beta chains in this list originate from one sample, sequenced in a study of blood T cell repertoires in COVID-19. Sequencing was performed with immunoSEQ multiplex PCR; in TCRdb, only in-frame clones are kept and a portion is missing. The sample has 200,000 or so clones; 75% to 90% are singletons. The sample comprised peripheral blood. These receptor sequences come from a human donor in a cohort sampled during active COVID-19.

In nucleotides, the CDR3 is TGTGCCAGCAGTTTATCGTGGGGACAGGGGTCTCATTTAGCCTACGAGCAGTACTTC. This gives the protein CASSLSWGQGSHLAYEQYF. This chain joins TRBV27 and TRBJ2-7, with 10 bases aligning to TRBD1. Germline V lookup: CDR1 MNHEY, CDR2 SMNVEV (reference sequence). The junction had 13 bases not matched to a gene; V was cut back by 0 bases and J by 2 bases. CDR3 length equals 19 residues.

In nucleotides, the CDR3 is TGTGCCAGCAGCTTTACCCCCGGGACTAGGGTCCACAATGAGCAGTTCTTC. Translated: CASSFTPGTRVHNEQFF. V is TRBV7-2 and J is TRBJ2-1, with 8 bases matching TRBD2. The junction had 12 bases not matched to a gene; V was cut back by 3 bases and J by 5 bases. This CDR3 region has 17 residues. Germline V gives CDR1 SGHTA, CDR2 FQGNSA.

This CDR3 is CASSKQEYNEQFF. CDR3 DNA sequence: TGTGCCAGCAGTAAACAGGAGTACAATGAGCAGTTCTTC. This sequence joins TRBV2 and TRBJ2-1, with TRBD1 as a possible D gene (5 bases). V was shortened by 5 bases and J by 4 bases, with 9 bases between the two germline ends. Germline values: CDR1 SNHLY, CDR2 FYNNEI. CDR3 length: 13 residues.

This chain uses TRBV7-2 with TRBJ2-7; 7 nucleotides match TRBD2. Germline V lookup: CDR1 SGHTA, CDR2 FQGNSA. Trimming took 5 bases from V and 5 from J; bases not matched to a gene: 15. The CDR3 consists of 16 residues. In DNA, the CDR3 is TGTGCCAGCAGCCCTAGGTGGGGCGGGAGAGCCGACGAGCAGTACTTC. The encoded protein is CASSPRWGGRADEQYF.

This chain links TRBV29-1 with TRBJ2-4; maybe TRBD2 (5 bases). Per germline, CDR1 SQVTM and CDR2 ANQGSEA. The CDR3 loop spans 12 amino acids. Trimming removed 3 bases at V and 9 bases at J, with 12 bases between. The CDR3 DNA reads as TGCAGCGTTGAGCCGGGGTCAGGCATTCAGTACTTC. This gives the protein CSVEPGSGIQYF.

The J gene is TRBJ1-2, the V gene TRBV6-2 or TRBV6-3; D unclear. Between the trimmed V and J ends, which lost 6 bases and 4 bases, there was a span of 18 bases. The V gene's germline CDR1 is MNHEY and CDR2 SVGEGT. This CDR3 has 15 residues. CDR3 sequence (DNA): TGTGCCAGCAGCCACCCCGAACAAATTCGCTATGGCTACACCTTC. Translation: CASSHPEQIRYGYTF.

The chain has TRBV9 and TRBJ2-7, with 12 bases lining up with TRBD1. Germline CDR1 SGDLS, CDR2 YYNGEE. The CDR3 totals 15 residues. The V segment lost 0 bases and the J segment 7 bases; nucleotides outside the gene matches: 5. The CDR3 reads CASSVEGQGAREQYF. Here the CDR3 DNA reads TGTGCCAGCAGCGTAGAGGGACAGGGGGCGCGAGAGCAGTACTTC.

The rearrangement links TRBV6-1 to TRBJ2-5, with D unclear. The V end lost 3 bases, the J end lost 9 bases, and 14 bases lay between the germline ends. The CDR3 length is 13 residues. Per germline, CDR1 MNHNS and CDR2 SASEGT. CDR3 DNA: TGTGCCAGCAGTGATCAAAACCTACTCCCCCAGTACTTC. This encodes CASSDQNLLPQYF.

The rearrangement joins TRBV9 to TRBJ2-2, with 7 bases that match TRBD2. The V gene's germline CDR1 is SGDLS and CDR2 YYNGEE. V was pared by 0 bases and J by 0 bases, with 5 bases of the junction left unmatched. The CDR3 is made up of 17 amino acids. The CDR3 DNA follows: TGTGCCAGCAGCGTAGCGAGGCTAGCGGCGAACACCGGGGAGCTGTTTTTT. It yields the protein CASSVARLAANTGELFF.

This rearrangement joins TRBV27 to TRBJ2-3, with 10 bases aligning to TRBD2. Germline V gives CDR1 MNHEY, CDR2 SMNVEV (reference sequence). V was pared by 1 base and J by 2 bases, with 6 bases of the junction left unmatched. The CDR3 is made up of 17 amino acids. The CDR3 sequence: CASSLFPSGSSTDTQYF. The CDR3 DNA follows: TGTGCCAGCAGTTTATTTCCTAGCGGGAGTTCCACAGATACGCAGTATTTT.

V gene TRBV24-1 combines with J gene TRBJ2-3, with D perhaps TRBD1 (6 bases). The CDR3 covers 17 residues. The V gene's germline CDR1 is KGHDR and CDR2 SFDVKD. V was clipped by 0 bases and J by 1 base, with 13 bases between them. The CDR3 DNA sequence: TGTGCCACCAGTGATTTGGGCAGGGGCCAAGGCACAGATACGCAGTATTTT. This codes for CATSDLGRGQGTDTQYF.

The chain has TRBV7-3 and TRBJ1-5; D gene unclear. Germline V CDR1 and CDR2: SGHTA, FQGTGA. This CDR3 spans 15 amino acids. Trimming took 5 bases from V and 5 from J, leaving 16 bases between them. The CDR3 DNA reads TGTGCCAGCAGCGCCACCCAAGCCCCGTATCAGCCCCAGCATTTT. Its translation is CASSATQAPYQPQHF.

As regards this clone: Distinct nucleotide sequences in the sample also encode this CDR3. The V and J genes are TRBV6-2 or TRBV6-3 and TRBJ1-6, with 7 bases identical to TRBD1. The CDR3 runs to 14 residues. Germline CDR1 reads MNHEY; CDR2 reads SVGEGT. With 5 bases clipped from V and 7 bases from J, the junction kept 5 bases outside the gene matches. CDR3 DNA sequence: TGTGCCAGCAGTCTCGGGACAGCGAATTCACCCCTCCACTTT. Translating gives CASSLGTANSPLHF.

The chain couples TRBV7-2 to TRBJ1-1, with D possibly TRBD1 on 5 matching bases. V dropped 1 base and J dropped 1 base, with 7 bases sitting between them. CDR3 length equals 14 residues. CDR1 is SGHTA, CDR2 FQGNSA, per germline. For the CDR3, the DNA is TGTGCCAGCAGCTTAGTTAGGGGGAACACTGAAGCTTTCTTT. Translating gives CASSLVRGNTEAFF.

V gene TRBV2 combines with J gene TRBJ1-3; TRBD1 might be the D (6 bases). This CDR3 is built from 15 residues. Per germline, CDR1 SNHLY and CDR2 FYNNEI. The V end was cut by 5 bases, the J end by 1 base, with 12 bases between. The CDR3: CASSPQGLSGNTIYF. Written as DNA, the CDR3 is TGTGCCAGCAGTCCCCAGGGGCTTTCTGGAAACACCATATATTTT.

V and J are TRBV7-8 and TRBJ2-7; D might be TRBD1 (5 bases). The germline gives CDR1 SGHVS, CDR2 FQNEAQ. The CDR3 totals 13 residues. The V end lost 3 bases, the J end lost 2 bases, and 8 bases lay between the germline ends. CDR3 bases: TGTGCCAGCAGCTTTGACAGTACCTACGAGCAGTACTTC. It yields the protein CASSFDSTYEQYF.

This chain connects TRBV5-6 to TRBJ2-7, with 10 bases that match TRBD1. J gave up 2 bases and V 3 bases, and 8 bases lay outside the gene matches. Looked up from germline, CDR1 is SGHDT and CDR2 is YYEEEE. The CDR3 extends over 16 amino acids. CDR3 residues: CASSSNPGQGPYEQYF. The DNA of the CDR3 is TGTGCCAGCAGCTCAAATCCGGGACAGGGGCCCTACGAGCAGTACTTC.

This chain joins TRBV6-1 and TRBJ1-5, with D perhaps TRBD1 (5 bases). The CDR3 spans 15 residues. The germline CDR1 and CDR2 sequences are MNHNS and SASEGT. V was trimmed by 3 bases and J by 0 bases, leaving 9 bases between them. This chain's CDR3 is CASSDKGYSNQPQHF. The CDR3 coding sequence is TGTGCCAGCAGTGATAAGGGGTATAGCAATCAGCCCCAGCATTTT.

There are a few counts of this clone. The rearrangement joins TRBV6-5 to TRBJ2-2, with TRBD2 matching over 10 bases. This CDR3 contains 14 residues. Germline CDR1 MNHEY, CDR2 SVGAGI. Trimming at V came to 9 bases and at J to 3 bases, leaving 4 bases not matched to a gene. For the CDR3, the DNA is TGTGCCAGTACCCTAGCGGGAGACACCGGGGAGCTGTTTTTT. It specifies CASTLAGDTGELFF.

The chain couples TRBV11-3 to TRBJ2-7; 11 bases fit TRBD2. Germline V gene data show CDR1 as SGHNT and CDR2 as YENEEA. With 1 base clipped from V and 6 bases from J, the junction kept 11 bases outside the gene matches. The CDR3 contains 17 residues. CDR3 residues: CASSLGALAGDDSEQYF. The CDR3 DNA is TGTGCCAGCAGCTTAGGGGCACTAGCGGGAGACGATAGCGAGCAGTACTTC.

J is TRBJ1-2 and V is TRBV4-3, with 8 positions matching TRBD1. The V and J ends lost 4 bases and 0 bases, in that order; junction bases with no gene match: 4. Germline V gives CDR1 LGHNA, CDR2 YSLEER. The CDR3 is 15 residues long. CDR3: CASSPDRGSNYGYTF. In DNA, the CDR3 is TGCGCCAGCAGCCCAGACAGGGGTTCTAACTATGGCTACACCTTC.

In this sample, this clone turned up a few times. J is TRBJ1-2 and V is TRBV5-4; 10 bases agree with TRBD1. J was trimmed by 8 bases and V by 0 bases; bases with no gene match: 10. In germline, CDR1 is SGHNT, CDR2 YYREEE (reference sequence). CDR3 length: 16 amino acids. Written as DNA, the CDR3 is TGTGCCAGCAGCTTGGCCGTGGGACAGGGGACCGGAGGCTACACCTTC. Translating gives CASSLAVGQGTGGYTF.

This clone has just a few counts. The chain couples TRBV6-6 to TRBJ2-7; 8 nucleotides agree with TRBD2. The germline V gene encodes CDR1 MNHNY and CDR2 SVGAGI (reference sequence). V was pared by 7 bases and J by 2 bases, with 7 bases of the junction left unmatched. The CDR3 covers 14 residues. CDR3 protein: CASTRGSGTYEQYF. CDR3 DNA: TGTGCCAGCACTCGGGGTAGCGGGACCTACGAGCAGTACTTC.

The gene calls are TRBV18 and TRBJ2-7; TRBD2 agrees at 10 bases. CDR1 is KGHSH, CDR2 LQKENI, per germline. CDR3 length: 16 amino acids. Trimming took 3 bases from V and 2 from J; bases not matched to a gene: 7. CDR3 coding DNA: TGTGCCAGCTCACCTTATGGACTAGCGGAGACCTACGAGCAGTACTTC. Translated, it gives CASSPYGLAETYEQYF.

V and J are TRBV7-2 and TRBJ2-7; a possible D gene is TRBD1 (6 bases). The V and J ends lost 5 bases and 4 bases respectively, with 9 bases between them. The CDR3 covers 12 residues. Germline values: CDR1 SGHTA, CDR2 FQGNSA. The CDR3 sequence: CASSPDRYEQYF. The CDR3, as DNA: TGTGCCAGCAGCCCCGACAGGTACGAGCAGTACTTC. The full variable domain, its missing parts supplied by reference TRBV7-2 and TRBJ2-7, is GAGVSQSPSNKVTEKGKDVELRCDPISGHTALYWYRQSLGQGLEFLIYFQGNSAPDKSGLPSDRFSAERTGGSVSTLTIQRTQQEDSAVYLCASSPDRYEQYFGPGTRLTVT.

This clone was seen only a few times. The CDR3 is CASSLGQNQPQHF. The CDR3 DNA follows: TGTGCCAGCAGCCTAGGACAGAATCAGCCCCAGCATTTT. This rearrangement joins TRBV5-4 to TRBJ1-5; D perhaps matches TRBD1 (6 bases). This CDR3 contains 13 residues. The germline gives CDR1 SGHNT, CDR2 YYREEE (reference sequence). The V gene lost 4 bases and the J gene lost 4 bases, with 9 bases spanning the gap.

This clone was seen just once. The rearrangement joins TRBV29-1 to TRBJ2-3; 7 nucleotides match TRBD1. CDR3 length: 12 amino acids. The J segment lost 3 bases and the V segment lost 7 bases, leaving 4 bases of the junction unmatched. Germline CDR1 reads SQVTM; CDR2 reads ANQGSEA. In DNA, the CDR3 is TGCAGCGCAGACAGGGATACAGATACGCAGTATTTT. Protein sequence: CSADRDTDTQYF.

The chain combines TRBV7-5 with TRBJ1-1; TRBD1 is taken as the D call from the table, unchecked against the DNA. TRBV7-5 is listed as a pseudogene. This CDR3 has 15 residues. DNA for the CDR3: TGTGCCAGAAGCTTAGAAGACAGGGGGAACACTGAAGCTTTCTTT. Encoded protein: CARSLEDRGNTEAFF.

The CDR3 protein is CASSSTVVGANVLTF. CDR3 in DNA: TGTGCCAGCAGCTCGACAGTCGTTGGGGCCAACGTCCTGACTTTC. The chain joins TRBV7-9 to TRBJ2-6; a possible D gene is TRBD1 (5 bases). The V gene's germline CDR1 is SEHNR and CDR2 FQNEAQ (reference sequence). This CDR3 has 15 residues. V gave up 4 bases and J gave up 3 bases, with 10 bases separating them.